This T cell receptor (beta chain) was captured by sequencing in a study of identical twins. General observations from the study: Donors were not followed over many years; analysis was cross-sectional. Insertions were fewer in abundant cord blood beta clonotypes, whereas memory repertoires showed none of this pattern.

This clonotype occurred many times. Its antigen is currently unknown. Template switching, a step in the protocol, added a universal primer site, and cDNA carried unique molecular identifiers. Using its own MiXCR run on the 5' RACE reads, TCRdb lists one record per CDR3 protein. The top ten hold 2.5% to 3% of the sample, which has about 570,000 distinct CDR3 sequences, more than 9% seen once. Germline CDR1 is LGHNA and CDR2 is YSLEER. The trim removed 5 bases at V and 3 bases at J, leaving 10 bases unmatched. The CDR3 consists of 16 residues. These same records also appear under a second study, on yellow fever vaccine responses in identical twins.

This sequence joins TRBV4-3 and TRBJ2-5; the match to TRBD2 covers 9 bases. The sequence derives from a young woman in good health. What was sequenced was PBMCs. The CDR3 protein is CASSAQLAGGEETQYF. In DNA form, the CDR3 reads TGCGCCAGCAGCGCGCAACTCGCGGGAGGGGAAGAGACCCAGTACTTC.